Listed below are T cell receptor beta chains from one sample, sequenced in a study of cytomegalovirus exposure and HLA in healthy donors. Clones were read by immunoSEQ multiplex PCR, and TCRdb kept only the in-frame ones, dropping some. Here the sample spans tens of thousands of clones, roughly 94% being singletons. The specimen sequenced was PBMCs. All receptors derive from a man younger than 35 in good health and CMV-seropositive. Both conserved end residues are part of each CDR3. D genes are given only for firm matches. For some rows the clone size is stated as once, few or many, or as a class when expanded; others skip it.

V,size,J,D,DNA,CDR3
TRBV25-1,once,TRBJ1-5,TRBD1,TGTGCCAGCAGTGATGGCGGGACAGGGCGCAATCAGCCCCAGCATTTT,CASSDGGTGRNQPQHF
TRBV9,NA,TRBJ2-6,NA,TGTGCCAGCAGCGTCCGTACGCGCCCCGGGGCCAACGTCCTGACTTTC,CASSVRTRPGANVLTF
TRBV19,NA,TRBJ2-7,NA,TGTGCCAGTAGTATGGTGGGCTGGCGGGACGTTTTTAAGTACTTC,CASSMVGWRDVFKYF
TRBV5-6,NA,TRBJ2-1,NA,TGTGCCAGCAGCTCGGACTTGGGTGAGCAGTTCTTC,CASSSDLGEQFF
TRBV5-1,NA,TRBJ2-3,NA,TGCGCCAGCAGCTTGGACGGTACAACAGGGCTTACTACGCAGTATTTT,CASSLDGTTGLTTQYF
TRBV7-2,NA,TRBJ2-3,TRBD2,TGTGCCAGCAGCCGACTAGCGGTCACAGATACGCAGTATTTT,CASSRLAVTDTQYF
TRBV5-6,NA,TRBJ2-2,TRBD2,TGTGCCAGCAGCTTGTACCCCGGACTAGCGTTAACCGGGGAGCTGTTTTTT,CASSLYPGLALTGELFF
TRBV30,NA,TRBJ2-1,NA,TGTGCCTGGGCGGTGAGCTCCTACAATGAGCAGTTCTTC,CAWAVSSYNEQFF
TRBV5-4,NA,TRBJ2-6,NA,TGTGCCAGCAGCCGGGTCACAGGGGCCAACGTCCTGACTTTC,CASSRVTGANVLTF
TRBV2,NA,TRBJ2-1,NA,TGTGCCAGCAGCGAGCAAAGCTCCTACAATGAGCAGTTCTTC,CASSEQSSYNEQFF
TRBV30,NA,TRBJ2-7,TRBD1,TGTGCCTGGAGTGGAAATCAATGGACAGGGGGCTACGAGCAGTACTTC,CAWSGNQWTGGYEQYF
TRBV5-1,few,TRBJ1-2,TRBD1,TGCGCCAGCAGCGGACTGACAGGGGGTCATGGCTACACCTTC,CASSGLTGGHGYTF
TRBV2,NA,TRBJ2-1,TRBD2,TGTGCCAGCATGGGCGGGAGGGCCAGGAATGAGCAGTTCTTC,CASMGGRARNEQFF
TRBV28,NA,TRBJ1-2,NA,TGTGCCACCACAGGGTCTAACTATGGCTACACCTTC,CATTGSNYGYTF
TRBV9,NA,TRBJ2-7,TRBD1,TGTGCCAGCAGCGCGGGACAGGGGGTAAATAATTACGAGCAGTACTTC,CASSAGQGVNNYEQYF
TRBV11-3,NA,TRBJ2-2,NA,TGTGCCAGCAGCCCAGGGGGGCAGAACACCGGGGAGCTGTTTTTT,CASSPGGQNTGELFF
TRBV7-9,NA,TRBJ2-1,TRBD2,TGTGCCAGCAGCATAAGCGGGATCGTCTACAATGAGCAGTTCTTC,CASSISGIVYNEQFF
TRBV19,NA,TRBJ2-3,NA,TGTGCCAGTAGTCTCCGGCCCCGGGCAGATACGCAGTATTTT,CASSLRPRADTQYF
TRBV7-3,NA,TRBJ2-1,TRBD2,TGTGCCAGCAGCTTAAATGGACTAGCGGGAGTTAAGTTCTTC,CASSLNGLAGVKFF
TRBV5-1,NA,TRBJ2-1,TRBD2,TGCGCCAGCAGCTTGGCTAGCGGCTATGAGCAGTTCTTC,CASSLASGYEQFF
TRBV30,NA,TRBJ2-7,NA,TGTGCCTGGAGTGGGGGGGGCCCATTATACGAGCAGTACTTC,CAWSGGGPLYEQYF
TRBV19,NA,TRBJ2-7,NA,TGTGCCAGTAGTATAGGGCGGTTTGGATACGAGCAGTACTTC,CASSIGRFGYEQYF
TRBV6-5,NA,TRBJ2-1,NA,TGTGCCACCCACAGGCCATCCTACAATGAGCAGTTCTTC,CATHRPSYNEQFF
TRBV30,NA,TRBJ1-2,TRBD1,TGTGCCTGGGGGACAGGGTGGAACTATGGCTACACCTTC,CAWGTGWNYGYTF
TRBV7-2,once,TRBJ2-2,TRBD1,TGTGCCAGCAGCCAGGGGGCGGCGAACACCGGGGAGCTGTTTTTT,CASSQGAANTGELFF
TRBV19,few,TRBJ1-3,NA,TGTGCCAGTGACGACCCGGGTCGCTCTGGAAACACCATATATTTT,CASDDPGRSGNTIYF
TRBV28,NA,TRBJ1-4,TRBD1,TGTGCCACCGTTAGGTCGGGACAGGGGAGAGAAAAACTGTTTTTT,CATVRSGQGREKLFF
TRBV18,NA,TRBJ1-1,TRBD1,TGTGCCAGCTCGCAGCAGGGGGCCCCGAACACTGAAGCTTTCTTT,CASSQQGAPNTEAFF
TRBV6-1,NA,TRBJ1-1,NA,TGTGCCAGCAGTTGGTACGGGGGCACTGAAGCTTTCTTT,CASSWYGGTEAFF
TRBV5-8,NA,TRBJ2-5,TRBD2,TGTGCCAGCAGCCGGACTAGTCGGGATAATGACTTC,CASSRTSRDNDF
TRBV2,NA,TRBJ1-2,NA,TGTGCCAGCAGTCCCCTAGGGGATGGCTACACCTTC,CASSPLGDGYTF
TRBV29-1,once,TRBJ2-3,TRBD1,TGCAGCGTCCCGTTCAGGGGGACGCAGTATTTT,CSVPFRGTQYF
TRBV5-5,NA,TRBJ1-2,NA,TGTGCCAGCAGCTTGTGGGGCGGTTTGGACAGTAACTATGGCTACACCTTC,CASSLWGGLDSNYGYTF
TRBV14,NA,TRBJ1-1,NA,TGTGCCAGCAGCCACCACAGGGACGTTGTTGAAGCTTTCTTT,CASSHHRDVVEAFF
TRBV19,NA,TRBJ2-5,TRBD2,TGTGCCAGTAGTGGACGCGGGAGGGCCGATGAGACCCAGTACTTC,CASSGRGRADETQYF
TRBV7-6,NA,TRBJ1-5,NA,TGTGCCAGCAGCCTGACAGAGGATCAGCCCCAGCATTTT,CASSLTEDQPQHF